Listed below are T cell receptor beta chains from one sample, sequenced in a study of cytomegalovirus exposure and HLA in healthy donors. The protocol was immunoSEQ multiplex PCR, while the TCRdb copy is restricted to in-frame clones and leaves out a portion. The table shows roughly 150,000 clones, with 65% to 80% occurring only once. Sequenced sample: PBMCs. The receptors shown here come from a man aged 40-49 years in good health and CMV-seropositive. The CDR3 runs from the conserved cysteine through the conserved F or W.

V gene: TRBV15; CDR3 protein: CATSSIGRGPSKLFF
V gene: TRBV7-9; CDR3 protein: CSSSLVSGTGVGNQPQHF
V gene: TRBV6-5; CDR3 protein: CASSYWQGSEQYF
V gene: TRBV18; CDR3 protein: CASSLPTGANSPLHF
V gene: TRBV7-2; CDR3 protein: CASSRGQAAPTLQYF
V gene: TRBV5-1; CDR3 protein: CASSLTQRSSPLHF
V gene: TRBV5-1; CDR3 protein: CASGGLAGEDTQYF
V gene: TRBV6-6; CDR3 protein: CASSYTPGGAYEQYF
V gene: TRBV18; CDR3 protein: CASSIRDYNEQYF
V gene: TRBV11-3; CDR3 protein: CASSLDDTYVELFF
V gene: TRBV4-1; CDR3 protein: CASSPGQGWGPYQPQHF
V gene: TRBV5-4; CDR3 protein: CASSRGLAGDEQFF
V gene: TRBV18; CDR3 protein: CASSGTDGEKLFF
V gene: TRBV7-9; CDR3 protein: CASSSTGGGPYNEQFF
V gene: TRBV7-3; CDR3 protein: CASSEQANYGYTF
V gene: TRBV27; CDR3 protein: CASSWAGGETQYF
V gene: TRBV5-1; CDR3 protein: CASSPGGASSYEQYF
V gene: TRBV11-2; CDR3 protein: CASRIPGADTQYF
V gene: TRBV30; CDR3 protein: CAWSSGAKGYTF
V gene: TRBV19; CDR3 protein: CASSMASGTSYNEQFF
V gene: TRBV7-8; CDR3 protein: CASSKMTGLNTEAFF
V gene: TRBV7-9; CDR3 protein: CSSSLGAIGYTF
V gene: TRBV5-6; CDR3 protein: CASSLWEWTSGTYEQYF
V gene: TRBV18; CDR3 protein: CASSPSLGTSGGKEQYF
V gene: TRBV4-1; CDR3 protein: CASSQEFRAGSNQPQHF
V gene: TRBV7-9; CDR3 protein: CASSLVGTAADTQYF
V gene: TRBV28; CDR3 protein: CASSLPAATQQGVYVQETQYF
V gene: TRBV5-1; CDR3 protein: CASSLAGGRGEQYF
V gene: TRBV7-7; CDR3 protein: CASSPSGTSPHEQYF
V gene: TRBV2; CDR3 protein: CASGGQSNQPQHF